The clone carrying this TCR beta chain appeared once. Its target is unknown. The data originate from a study of cytomegalovirus exposure and HLA in healthy donors. Study-wide results and limits: A later analysis showed HLA-associated TCR beta chains outstripping equally common others in clonal expansion. Sequencing artifact likely explains a cluster of highly shared sequence variants.

At sampling all donors were nominally healthy, likely with unrecorded immune exposures. Per the germline V gene, CDR1 is ENHRY and CDR2 is SYGVKD. The length of the CDR3 is 15 residues. With 0 bases clipped from V and 5 bases from J, the junction kept 4 bases outside the gene matches. The PCR employed 60 Vbeta primers together with 13 Jbeta primers. TCRdb's copy holds only in-frame clones and misses some; the assay was immunoSEQ multiplex PCR. The repertoire holds 120,000 to 150,000 clones, with around 80% as singletons. The rearrangement joins TRBV10-3 to TRBJ1-1, with 9 bases matching TRBD1. The sequenced sample consisted of PBMCs. This clonotype originated in a man aged 35 to 55 in good health and CMV-seronegative. The CDR3 is CAISESQGARTEAFF. CDR3 nucleotide sequence: TGTGCCATCAGTGAGTCACAGGGGGCGAGGACTGAAGCTTTCTTT.